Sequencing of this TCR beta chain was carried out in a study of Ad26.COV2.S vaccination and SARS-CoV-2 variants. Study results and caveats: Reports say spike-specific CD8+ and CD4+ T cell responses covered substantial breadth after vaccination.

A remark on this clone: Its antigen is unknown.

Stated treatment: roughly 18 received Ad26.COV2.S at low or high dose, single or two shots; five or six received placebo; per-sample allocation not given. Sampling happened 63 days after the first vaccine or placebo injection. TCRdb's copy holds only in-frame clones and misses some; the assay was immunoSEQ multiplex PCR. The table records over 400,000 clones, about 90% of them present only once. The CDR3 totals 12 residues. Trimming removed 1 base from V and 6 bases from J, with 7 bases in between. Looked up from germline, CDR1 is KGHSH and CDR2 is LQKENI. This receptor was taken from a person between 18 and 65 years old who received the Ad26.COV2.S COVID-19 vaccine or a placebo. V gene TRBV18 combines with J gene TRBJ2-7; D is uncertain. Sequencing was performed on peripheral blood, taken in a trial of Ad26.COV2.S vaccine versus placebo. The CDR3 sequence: CASSPQNGEQYF. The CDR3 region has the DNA TGTGCCAGCTCACCACAAAATGGCGAGCAGTACTTC.